In this sample, the clone carrying this T cell receptor (beta chain) turned up a few times. Its antigen remains unknown. TCRdb independently ran MiXCR on the reads; one entry per CDR3 protein. The data contain roughly 71,000 distinct CDR3 sequences, around 20% of them singletons. This sample was included in a study of type 1 regulatory T cells. The overall study: An in vitro protocol generated T-allo10, a Tr1-enriched, alloantigen-specific CD4 T cell product.

Germline values: CDR1 SGHNT, CDR2 YYREEE (reference sequence). CDR3 length: 15 residues. V trimming: 4 bases; J trimming: 3 bases; junction bases outside the gene matches: 2. Findings and caveats of the study: Type 1 regulatory T cells had a more restricted TCR repertoire than non-type 1 regulatory T cells.

This TCR derives from a human donor in good health. Sequenced input: cultured type 1 regulatory T (Tr1) cells, either the whole culture or a sorted fraction (not recorded which). The chain employs TRBV5-4 and TRBJ2-2, with TRBD2 matching over 11 bases. DNA of the CDR3: TGTGCCAGCAGCCGGACTAGCGGGTACACCGGGGAGCTGTTTTTT. Translating it yields CASSRTSGYTGELFF.